These T cell receptor beta chains were read from a single sample in a study of blood T cell repertoires in COVID-19. The assay was immunoSEQ multiplex PCR, and TCRdb's table has in-frame clones only and misses some. This table has about 220,000 clones, roughly 85% appearing once. Material: peripheral blood. The receptors were sampled from a woman of 80 years or more with acute or convalescent COVID-19. The CDR3 runs from the conserved cysteine through the conserved F or W. D genes are given only for firm matches. Clone size, where shown, is once, few, many, or a class for clones that have expanded.

-,15,-,TRBV5-1,TRBJ2-2,CASRDDARGTGELFF,TGCGCCAGCAGGGATGACGCTCGGGGCACCGGGGAGCTGTTTTTT
few,12,-,TRBV6-5,TRBJ2-2,CASRGVTGELFF,TGTGCCAGCAGGGGCGTGACCGGGGAGCTGTTTTTT
few,12,-,TRBV7-2,TRBJ1-1,CASSLESGEAFF,TGTGCCAGCAGCTTAGAATCAGGGGAAGCTTTCTTT
-,18,TRBD1,TRBV29-1,TRBJ1-1,CSVEAVGQGACLNTEAFF,TGCAGCGTTGAAGCAGTCGGACAGGGGGCATGTTTGAACACTGAAGCTTTCTTT
-,16,-,TRBV14,TRBJ1-6,CASSLYGKGFGSPLHF,TGTGCCAGCAGCCTATACGGGAAGGGATTTGGGTCACCCCTCCACTTT
-,16,TRBD1,TRBV19,TRBJ2-3,CASSSLGQGATDTQYF,TGTGCCAGTAGTAGCCTCGGGCAGGGGGCGACAGATACGCAGTATTTT
-,15,-,TRBV2,TRBJ1-2,CASSELGGSIYGYTF,TGTGCCAGCAGTGAACTCGGGGGGAGTATCTATGGCTACACCTTC
-,13,-,TRBV12-3/TRBV12-4,TRBJ1-1,CASSFQGRTEAFF,TGTGCCAGCAGTTTCCAGGGGCGGACTGAAGCTTTCTTT
few,16,-,TRBV5-4,TRBJ2-1,CASSSALEGAYNEQFF,TGTGCCAGCAGCTCGGCCTTGGAGGGGGCGTACAATGAGCAGTTCTTC
-,17,-,TRBV7-8,TRBJ1-3,CASSLERNRVSGNTIYF,TGTGCCAGCAGCTTAGAAAGGAACAGGGTCTCTGGAAACACCATATATTTT
-,14,-,TRBV28,TRBJ1-2,CASRLEDKFYGYTF,TGTGCCAGCAGGCTAGAGGACAAGTTTTATGGCTACACCTTC
-,19,-,TRBV24-1,TRBJ2-1,CATSDSGRDTFSSYNEQFF,TGTGCCACCAGTGATTCAGGAAGGGACACCTTTAGCTCCTACAATGAGCAGTTCTTC
-,14,TRBD1,TRBV6-5,TRBJ1-2,CASSSGTVNYGYTF,TGTGCCAGCAGTTCCGGGACAGTTAACTATGGCTACACCTTC
once,13,-,TRBV7-9,TRBJ1-2,CASSLEGGSGYTF,TGTGCCAGCAGCTTAGAAGGAGGATCGGGCTACACCTTC
-,17,-,TRBV3-1/TRBV3-2,TRBJ2-3,CASSQETAGGGTDTQYF,TGTGCCAGCAGCCAAGAAACGGCGGGCGGTGGCACAGATACGCAGTATTTT
-,15,TRBD1,TRBV7-8,TRBJ1-4,CASSPRGRGTEKLFF,TGTGCCAGCAGCCCCCGGGGCAGGGGGACTGAAAAACTGTTTTTT
-,14,TRBD2,TRBV9,TRBJ2-5,CASSGLAGQETQYF,TGTGCCAGCAGCGGACTAGCGGGGCAAGAGACCCAGTACTTC
-,17,TRBD1,TRBV27,TRBJ2-2,CASSSYSGTGRSGELFF,TGTGCCAGCAGTTCATACTCCGGGACAGGGCGGTCCGGGGAGCTGTTTTTT
-,14,-,TRBV6-5,TRBJ1-1,CASSRTALNTEAFF,TGTGCCAGCAGCCGGACAGCCCTGAACACTGAAGCTTTCTTT
-,13,-,TRBV6-4,TRBJ1-1,CASRQGWNTEAFF,TGTGCCAGCAGACAGGGCTGGAACACTGAAGCTTTCTTT
-,12,-,TRBV6-5,TRBJ1-1,CASSFGGTEAFF,TGTGCCAGCAGTTTCGGGGGGACTGAAGCTTTCTTT
-,14,-,TRBV15,TRBJ1-2,CATSIPRSHYGYTF,TGTGCCACCAGCATTCCTCGGAGCCACTATGGCTACACCTTC
-,11,-,TRBV9,TRBJ1-1,CASSSGRKAFF,TGTGCCAGCAGCTCAGGGAGGAAAGCTTTCTTT
-,14,-,TRBV2,TRBJ1-4,CASSGRGSNEKLFF,TGTGCCAGCAGCGGGCGGGGGAGTAATGAAAAACTGTTTTTT
-,15,TRBD1,TRBV5-8,TRBJ1-5,CASSPRQGAYQPQHF,TGTGCCAGCAGCCCTCGACAGGGGGCTTATCAGCCCCAGCATTTT
-,16,TRBD1,TRBV6-1,TRBJ2-1,CASSEPHRGRGNEQFF,TGTGCCAGCAGTGAACCCCACAGGGGGCGGGGGAATGAGCAGTTCTTC
-,17,TRBD1,TRBV28,TRBJ1-5,CASRFRTGGRSNQPQHF,TGTGCCAGCAGATTTCGGACAGGGGGACGTAGCAATCAGCCCCAGCATTTT
few,15,TRBD1,TRBV7-9,TRBJ1-4,CASGTGGSTNEKLFF,TGTGCCAGCGGGACAGGGGGATCAACTAATGAAAAACTGTTTTTT
-,14,TRBD1,TRBV5-1,TRBJ1-2,CASSADGTGDGYTF,TGCGCCAGCAGCGCGGACGGGACAGGTGATGGCTACACCTTC
-,15,-,TRBV7-2,TRBJ1-2,CASSLWAAVNYGYTF,TGTGCCAGCAGCTTATGGGCAGCCGTTAACTATGGCTACACCTTC
-,12,-,TRBV6-1,TRBJ2-2,CASSGYTGELFF,TGTGCCAGCTCAGGTTACACCGGGGAGCTGTTTTTT
-,14,-,TRBV5-5,TRBJ2-5,CASSFYGEGKTQYF,TGTGCCAGCAGCTTTTACGGGGAAGGGAAGACCCAGTACTTC
few,15,-,TRBV10-3,TRBJ2-2,CAISEISANTGELFF,TGTGCCATCAGTGAGATTTCTGCGAACACCGGGGAGCTGTTTTTT
-,15,TRBD1,TRBV5-5,TRBJ2-7,CASRPGGQGVYEQYF,TGTGCCAGCAGACCCGGTGGACAGGGGGTTTACGAGCAGTACTTC
-,13,TRBD1,TRBV28,TRBJ1-1,CATRGTANTEAFF,TGTGCCACCAGGGGGACAGCGAACACTGAAGCTTTCTTT
-,17,TRBD1,TRBV6-2/TRBV6-3,TRBJ2-1,CASSYSGGTGGVNEQFF,TGTGCCAGCAGTTACTCGGGGGGGACAGGGGGCGTCAATGAGCAGTTCTTC
-,14,-,TRBV29-1,TRBJ1-5,CSVGTDTSNQPQHF,TGCAGCGTTGGGACTGACACTAGCAATCAGCCCCAGCATTTT
-,13,TRBD1,TRBV9,TRBJ1-4,CASSATGGEKLFF,TGTGCCAGCAGCGCAACAGGGGGTGAAAAACTGTTTTTT
-,16,-,TRBV5-1,TRBJ1-6,CASSPSGGGYNSPLHF,TGCGCCAGCAGCCCAAGCGGGGGTGGGTATAATTCACCCCTCCACTTT
-,14,-,TRBV6-5,TRBJ2-1,CASRDEGFKNEQFF,TGTGCCAGCAGGGACGAGGGCTTCAAAAATGAGCAGTTCTTC
-,15,-,TRBV28,TRBJ1-4,CASSLPGGASEKLFF,TGTGCCAGCAGTTTACCGGGGGGGGCAAGTGAAAAACTGTTTTTT
-,13,TRBD1,TRBV3-1/TRBV3-2,TRBJ1-1,CASSKLPGQEAFF,TGTGCCAGCAGCAAACTTCCGGGACAGGAGGCTTTCTTT
-,14,-,TRBV11-3,TRBJ2-3,CASRRDRYTDTQYF,TGTGCCAGCAGGCGGGACAGATACACAGATACGCAGTATTTT